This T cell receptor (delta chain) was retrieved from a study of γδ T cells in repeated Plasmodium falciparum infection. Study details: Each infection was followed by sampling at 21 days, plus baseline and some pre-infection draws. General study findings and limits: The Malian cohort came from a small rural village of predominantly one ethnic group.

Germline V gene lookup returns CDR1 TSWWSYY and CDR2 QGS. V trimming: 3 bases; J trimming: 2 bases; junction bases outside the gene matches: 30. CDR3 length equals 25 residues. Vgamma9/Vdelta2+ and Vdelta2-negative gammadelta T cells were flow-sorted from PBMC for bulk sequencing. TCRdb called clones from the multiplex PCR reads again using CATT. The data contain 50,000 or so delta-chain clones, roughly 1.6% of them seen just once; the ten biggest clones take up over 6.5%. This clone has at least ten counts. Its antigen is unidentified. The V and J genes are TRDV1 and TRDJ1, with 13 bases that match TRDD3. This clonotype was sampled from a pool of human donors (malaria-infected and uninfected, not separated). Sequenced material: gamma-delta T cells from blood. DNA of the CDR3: TGTGCTCTTGGGGACGGGTCGGCGTGGGCGAACCGACTGGGGGATACGCAGGGATATACCGATAAACTCATCTTT. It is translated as CALGDGSAWANRLGDTQGYTDKLIF.